The 20 T cell receptor beta chains reported below all come from one sample, sequenced in a study of blood T cells in healthy people across ages. A second PCR of about 7 to 11 cycles used a sample-barcoded 5' primer and a J-beta primer mix. TCRdb re-analysed the 5' RACE reads in MiXCR, keeping a single row per CDR3 protein. This repertoire shows 1,300,000 or so distinct CDR3 sequences, 55% to 75% found once; its top ten account for roughly 6.3%. The source material was blood. The receptors were gathered from a man aged 18 to 30 in good health.

The chain combines TRBV20-1 with TRBJ1-2, with D hard to call. Looked up from germline, CDR1 is DFQATT and CDR2 is SNEGSKA (reference sequence). V lost 0 bases, J lost 8 bases, and 10 bases lay in between. The CDR3 loop spans 12 amino acids. CDR3 coding DNA: TGCAGTGCTAGAGAACTAGCGGGAGGCTACACCTTC. The encoded protein is CSARELAGGYTF.

CDR3 sequence (DNA): TGCAGTGCTCCCAGACAGGGGTTTTCCTACGAGCAGTACTTC. Translated, it gives CSAPRQGFSYEQYF. The rearrangement joins TRBV20-1 to TRBJ2-7; 8 bases are shared with TRBD1. The CDR3 is made up of 14 amino acids. The germline V gene encodes CDR1 DFQATT and CDR2 SNEGSKA (reference sequence). The junction had 7 bases not matched to a gene; V was cut back by 5 bases and J by 1 base.

The rearrangement joins TRBV13 to TRBJ2-3; possibly TRBD1 for D (5 bases). The CDR3 runs to 15 residues. The germline CDR1 and CDR2 sequences are PRHDT and FYEKMQ (reference sequence). Deletions cut 5 bases from V and 8 bases from J, with 20 bases between. CDR3: CASSQLGVQNPTQYF. DNA for the CDR3: TGTGCCAGCAGCCAATTAGGGGTCCAAAATCCTACGCAGTATTTT.

Of note for this clonotype: The junction departs from germline at one end; a sequencing error may be responsible. The rearrangement links TRBV6-5 to TRBJ1-1; D may be TRBD1 (5 bases). This CDR3 contains 17 residues. Germline-derived CDR1 and CDR2 are MNHEY and SVGAGI. For the CDR3, the DNA is TGTGCCAGCAGTTACTCGACCCTGGGACTCGGGAACACCGAAGCTTTCTTT. It yields the protein CASSYSTLGLGNTEAFF.

This clonotype was observed a few times. V and J are TRBV6-5 and TRBJ2-1, with D possibly being TRBD2 (5 bases). The V and J ends lost 6 bases and 9 bases respectively, with 15 bases between them. The CDR3 loop spans 13 amino acids. Germline CDR1 and CDR2: MNHEY and SVGAGI. The CDR3 spells CASRDSRALEQFF. In DNA form, the CDR3 reads TGTGCCAGCAGGGACTCGCGGGCGCTTGAGCAGTTCTTC.

The chain uses TRBV12-3 or TRBV12-4 and TRBJ2-5, with TRBD1 identical over 7 bases. Trimming at V came to 4 bases and at J to 4 bases, leaving 9 bases not matched to a gene. This CDR3 is 15 amino acids long. Here the CDR3 DNA reads TGTGCCAGCAGTTGGGACAGTGCGGTTAGAGAGACCCAGTACTTC. This gives the protein CASSWDSAVRETQYF.

The rearrangement joins TRBV20-1 to TRBJ2-7; 11 positions match TRBD2. This CDR3 is built from 16 residues. Germline CDR1 and CDR2: DFQATT and SNEGSKA (reference sequence). V was pared by 1 base and J by 3 bases, with 8 bases of the junction left unmatched. The DNA for the CDR3 is TGCAGTGCTAGAGGGTCTAGCGGGAGGCGTGTCTACGAGCAGTACTTC. This translates into CSARGSSGRRVYEQYF.

This clonotype has only a few counts. The chain couples TRBV20-1 to TRBJ1-2; 9 bases line up with TRBD1. CDR1 is DFQATT, CDR2 SNEGSKA, per germline (reference sequence). The junction had 2 bases not matched to a gene; V was cut back by 4 bases and J by 2 bases. This CDR3 spans 13 amino acids. In DNA form, the CDR3 reads TGCAGTGCTAAACAGGGGGCGAACTATGGCTACACCTTC. Its translation: CSAKQGANYGYTF.

This chain connects TRBV4-1 to TRBJ2-1; 9 bases are shared with TRBD2. J gave up 11 bases and V 3 bases, and 17 bases lay outside the gene matches. Germline-derived CDR1 and CDR2 are MGHRA and YSYEKL. The CDR3 covers 17 residues. CDR3 bases: TGCGCCAGCAGCCAGTCTTCGATCGGGACTAGCCGTCAACAGCAGTTCTTC. It encodes CASSQSSIGTSRQQQFF.

This sequence joins TRBV27 and TRBJ2-1; 10 nucleotides line up with TRBD1. This CDR3 has 14 amino acids. Germline trimming cut 5 bases from V and 9 bases from J; bases unmatched to any gene: 7. CDR1 is MNHEY, CDR2 SMNVEV, per germline (reference sequence). The CDR3 sequence: CASSLGTGAFEQFF. The CDR3 nucleotides are TGTGCCAGCAGTCTCGGGACAGGGGCCTTTGAGCAGTTCTTC.

The chain uses TRBV25-1 and TRBJ2-3; D unresolved. Between the trimmed V and J ends, which lost 11 bases and 6 bases, there was a span of 15 bases. CDR3 size: 12 residues. Germline CDR1 is MGHDK and CDR2 is SYGVNS. As DNA, the CDR3 is TGTGCCGCAGCATATACGGCGGATACGCAGTATTTT. This translates into CAAAYTADTQYF.

J is TRBJ2-5 and V is TRBV12-3 or TRBV12-4; weak D call: TRBD2 (5 bases). The CDR3 runs to 15 residues. Trimming stripped 6 bases from V and 1 base from J, with 15 bases between. DNA for the CDR3: TGTGCCAGCAGGGGCGGCCGGGAACCCCAAGAGACCCAGTACTTC. The encoded protein is CASRGGREPQETQYF.

CDR3 amino acids: CASSLIGTGSSPLHF. CDR3 bases: TGTGCCAGCAGTTTGATTGGGACAGGGAGTTCACCCCTCCACTTT. The rearrangement joins TRBV27 to TRBJ1-6; 9 bases align to TRBD1. This CDR3 spans 15 amino acids. Germline V lookup: CDR1 MNHEY, CDR2 SMNVEV (reference sequence). The trim removed 3 bases at V and 9 bases at J, leaving 6 bases unmatched.

The J gene is TRBJ2-1, the V gene TRBV10-3; TRBD2 is a possible D gene (5 bases). CDR3 length: 11 residues. Trimming cost V 2 bases and J 9 bases, with 5 bases left between them. Germline CDR1 and CDR2: ENHRY and SYGVKD. CDR3 in DNA: TGTGCCATCAGTGAGGGAGGTGAGCAGTTCTTC. Its protein product is CAISEGGEQFF.

This chain connects TRBV29-1 to TRBJ2-3; TRBD2 matches 12 bases. V lost 3 bases, J lost 4 bases, and 5 bases stayed unmatched. Germline CDR1 reads SQVTM; CDR2 reads ANQGSEA. The CDR3 has 15 residues. CDR3 nucleotides: TGCAGCGTTGACGGACTAGCGGGAAGCCCAGATACGCAGTATTTT. Protein sequence: CSVDGLAGSPDTQYF.

The chain recombines TRBV27 with TRBJ2-1; TRBD2 matches at 10 bases. V lost 2 bases and J lost 8; bases outside the gene matches: 3. This CDR3 contains 14 residues. Germline lookup yields CDR1 MNHEY and CDR2 SMNVEV (reference sequence). CDR3 nucleotide sequence: TGTGCCAGCAGTTTAAGCGGGAGGGTCGATGAGCAGTTCTTC. Its translation is CASSLSGRVDEQFF.

The chain carries TRBV28 and TRBJ2-7, with 7 bases identical to TRBD1. V lost 10 bases, J lost 5 bases, and 17 bases stayed unmatched. The CDR3 spans 15 residues. Germline V gives CDR1 MDHEN, CDR2 SYDVKM. The CDR3 DNA follows: TGTGCCACCAATACAGGGGCCCACCCAGGGAACGAGCAGTACTTC. Protein sequence: CATNTGAHPGNEQYF.

This clonotype was detected only a few times. The chain uses TRBV20-1 and TRBJ1-5; D is uncertain. CDR3 length: 12 residues. Germline CDR1 and CDR2: DFQATT and SNEGSKA (reference sequence). V lost 3 bases and J lost 5, with 8 bases in between. CDR3 sequence: CSASSDDQPQHF. In nucleotides, the CDR3 is TGCAGTGCTAGCTCCGACGATCAGCCCCAGCATTTT.

The chain carries TRBV6-6 and TRBJ2-4; D remains ambiguous. Germline values: CDR1 MNHNY, CDR2 SVGAGI (reference sequence). The CDR3 has 16 residues. The V gene lost 5 bases and the J gene lost 0 bases, with 14 bases spanning the gap. CDR3 loop: CASSTGQQLAKNIQYF. The DNA for the CDR3 is TGTGCCAGCAGTACGGGCCAGCAGCTAGCCAAAAACATTCAGTACTTC.

The genes are TRBV7-9 and TRBJ2-7, with D possibly being TRBD1 or TRBD2 (5 bases each). This CDR3 has 15 amino acids. In germline, CDR1 is SEHNR, CDR2 FQNEAQ (reference sequence). With 1 base removed from V and 1 base from J, the gap between germline ends came to 11 bases. In DNA, the CDR3 is TGTGCCAGCAGCTTAGGGGAGCAGGGTTCCTACGAGCAGTACTTC. It specifies CASSLGEQGSYEQYF.